The present TCR beta chain was sequenced within a study of T cells after yellow fever vaccination. MiXCR was run by TCRdb on the 5' RACE reads, yielding one entry per CDR3 protein. The table includes under 600,000 distinct CDR3 sequences, roughly 13% detected once. J lost 7 bases, V lost 3 bases, and 8 bases had no gene match. Germline V CDR1 and CDR2: MDHEN, SYDVKM. CDR3 length: 15 residues. The genes are TRBV28 and TRBJ1-5; 8 positions agree with TRBD1. Sequenced here: PBMCs, sampled on the day of the yellow fever booster vaccination. The sequence was obtained from a man aged 30 to 39 who received the YFV17D yellow fever vaccine. DNA for the CDR3: TGTGCCAGCAGTTTCCAGGGGGCGGTTATGCAGCCCCAGCATTTT. Translating it yields CASSFQGAVMQPQHF.